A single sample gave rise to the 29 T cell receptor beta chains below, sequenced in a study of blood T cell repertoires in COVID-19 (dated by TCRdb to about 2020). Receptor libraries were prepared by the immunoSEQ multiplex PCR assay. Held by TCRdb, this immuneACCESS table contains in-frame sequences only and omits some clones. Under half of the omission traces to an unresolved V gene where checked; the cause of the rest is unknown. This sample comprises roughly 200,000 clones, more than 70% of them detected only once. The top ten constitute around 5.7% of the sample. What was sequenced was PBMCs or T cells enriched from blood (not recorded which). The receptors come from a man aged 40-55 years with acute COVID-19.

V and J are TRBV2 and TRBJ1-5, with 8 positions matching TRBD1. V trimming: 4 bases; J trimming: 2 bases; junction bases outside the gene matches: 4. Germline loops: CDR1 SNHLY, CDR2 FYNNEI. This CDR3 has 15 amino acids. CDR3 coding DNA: TGTGCCAGCAGTGCCAGGGGGCTTGGCAATCAGCCCCAGCATTTT. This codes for CASSARGLGNQPQHF.

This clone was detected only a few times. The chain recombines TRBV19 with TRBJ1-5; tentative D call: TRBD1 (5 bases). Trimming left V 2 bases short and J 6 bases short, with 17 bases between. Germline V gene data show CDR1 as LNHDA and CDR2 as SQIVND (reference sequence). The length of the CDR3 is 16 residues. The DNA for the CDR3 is TGTGCCAGTAGTATACCCCTCAGGGAGGGAGGTCAGCCCCAGCATTTT. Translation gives CASSIPLREGGQPQHF.

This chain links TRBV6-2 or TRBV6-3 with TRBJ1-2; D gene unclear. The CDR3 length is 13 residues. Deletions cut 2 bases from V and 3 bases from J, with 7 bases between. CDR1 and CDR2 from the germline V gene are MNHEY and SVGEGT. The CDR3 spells CASSYDGYYGYTF. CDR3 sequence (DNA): TGTGCCAGCAGTTACGACGGGTACTATGGCTACACCTTC.

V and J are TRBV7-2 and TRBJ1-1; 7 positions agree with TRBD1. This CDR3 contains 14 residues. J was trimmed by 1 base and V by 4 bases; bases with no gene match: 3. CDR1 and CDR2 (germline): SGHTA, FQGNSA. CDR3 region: CASSYDRANTEAFF. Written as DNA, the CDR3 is TGTGCCAGCAGCTATGACAGGGCGAACACTGAAGCTTTCTTT. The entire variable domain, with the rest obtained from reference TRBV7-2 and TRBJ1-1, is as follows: GAGVSQSPSNKVTEKGKDVELRCDPISGHTALYWYRQSLGQGLEFLIYFQGNSAPDKSGLPSDRFSAERTGGSVSTLTIQRTQQEDSAVYLCASSYDRANTEAFFGQGTRLTVV.

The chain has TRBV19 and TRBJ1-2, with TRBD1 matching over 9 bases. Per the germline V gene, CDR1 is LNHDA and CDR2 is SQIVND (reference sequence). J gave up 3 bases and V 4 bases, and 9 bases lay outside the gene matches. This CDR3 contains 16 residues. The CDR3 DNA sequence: TGTGCCAGTAGTACACAGGGGGCGCTCGGTTACTATGGCTACACCTTC. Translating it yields CASSTQGALGYYGYTF.

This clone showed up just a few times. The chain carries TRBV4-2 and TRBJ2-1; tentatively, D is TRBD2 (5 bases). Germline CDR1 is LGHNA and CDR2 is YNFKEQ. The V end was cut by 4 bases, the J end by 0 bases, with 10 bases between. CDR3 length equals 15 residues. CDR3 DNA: TGTGCCAGCAGCCTAGCGCAGAGCTCCTACAATGAGCAGTTCTTC. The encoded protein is CASSLAQSSYNEQFF.

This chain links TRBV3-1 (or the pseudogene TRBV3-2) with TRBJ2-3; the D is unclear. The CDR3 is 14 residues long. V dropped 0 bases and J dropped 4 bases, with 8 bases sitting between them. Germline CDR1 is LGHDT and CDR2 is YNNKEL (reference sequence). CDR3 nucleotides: TGTGCCAGCAGCCAAGACCCAGTTGCAGATACGCAGTATTTT. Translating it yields CASSQDPVADTQYF.

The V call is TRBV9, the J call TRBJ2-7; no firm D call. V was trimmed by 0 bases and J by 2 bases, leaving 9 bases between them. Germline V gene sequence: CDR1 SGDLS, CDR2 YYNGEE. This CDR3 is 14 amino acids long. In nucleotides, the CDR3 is TGTGCCAGCAGCGTAGTTGGCAGGCCCTACGAGCAGTACTTC. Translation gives CASSVVGRPYEQYF.

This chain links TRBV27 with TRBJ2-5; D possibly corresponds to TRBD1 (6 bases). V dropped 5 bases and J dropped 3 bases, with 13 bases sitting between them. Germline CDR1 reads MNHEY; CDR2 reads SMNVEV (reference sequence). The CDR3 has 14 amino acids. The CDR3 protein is CASSPSQGKETQYF. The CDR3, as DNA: TGTGCCAGCAGTCCCTCCCAGGGGAAAGAGACCCAGTACTTC.

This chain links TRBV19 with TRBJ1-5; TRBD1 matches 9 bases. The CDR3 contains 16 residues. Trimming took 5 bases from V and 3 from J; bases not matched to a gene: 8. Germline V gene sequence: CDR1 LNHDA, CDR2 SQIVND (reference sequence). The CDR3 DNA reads TGTGCCAGTAGTCTCGCCAGGGACAGGGACAATCAGCCCCAGCATTTT. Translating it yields CASSLARDRDNQPQHF.

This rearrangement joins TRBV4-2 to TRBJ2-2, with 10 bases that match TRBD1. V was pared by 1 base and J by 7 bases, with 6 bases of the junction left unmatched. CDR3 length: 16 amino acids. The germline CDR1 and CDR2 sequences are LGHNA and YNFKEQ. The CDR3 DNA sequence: TGTGCCAGCAGCCAAGTAGGGGGACAGGGGAACGGGGAGCTGTTTTTT. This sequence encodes CASSQVGGQGNGELFF.

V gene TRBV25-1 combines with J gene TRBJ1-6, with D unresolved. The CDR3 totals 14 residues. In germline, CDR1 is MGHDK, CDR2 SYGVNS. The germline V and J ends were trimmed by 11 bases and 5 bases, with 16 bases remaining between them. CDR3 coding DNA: TGTGCCGGCCCACGAGCGTCGAATAATTCACCCCTCCACTTT. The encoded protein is CAGPRASNNSPLHF.

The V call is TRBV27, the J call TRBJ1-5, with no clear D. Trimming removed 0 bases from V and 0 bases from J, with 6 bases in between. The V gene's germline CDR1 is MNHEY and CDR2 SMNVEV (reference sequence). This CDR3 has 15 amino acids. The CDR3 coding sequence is TGTGCCAGCAGTTTATCGACATTTAGCAATCAGCCCCAGCATTTT. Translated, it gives CASSLSTFSNQPQHF.

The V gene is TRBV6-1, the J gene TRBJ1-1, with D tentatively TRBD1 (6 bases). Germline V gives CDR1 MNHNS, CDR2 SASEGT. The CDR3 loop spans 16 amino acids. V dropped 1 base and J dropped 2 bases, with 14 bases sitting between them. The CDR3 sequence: CASSEDGGRGNTEAFF. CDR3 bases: TGTGCCAGCAGTGAAGACGGAGGCAGGGGTAACACTGAAGCTTTCTTT.

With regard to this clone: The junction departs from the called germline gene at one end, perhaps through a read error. The CDR3 loop reads CASSSIAGGTGELFF. CDR3 sequence (DNA): TGTGCTAGCAGCTCAATAGCGGGAGGTACCGGGGAGCTGTTTTTT. This chain links TRBV7-7 with TRBJ2-2, with 10 bases identical to TRBD2. Germline V gives CDR1 SSHAT, CDR2 FNYEAQ (reference sequence). The CDR3 sequence is 15 residues long.

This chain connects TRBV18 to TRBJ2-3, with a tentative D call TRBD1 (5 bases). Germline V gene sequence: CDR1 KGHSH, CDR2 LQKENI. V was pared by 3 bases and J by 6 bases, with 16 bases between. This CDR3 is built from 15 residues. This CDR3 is CASSPGPTQADTQYF. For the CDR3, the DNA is TGTGCCAGCTCACCGGGGCCAACCCAGGCGGATACGCAGTATTTT.

DNA for the CDR3: TGCGCCAGCAGCTTTCCAGACTCGGTGGTCTACACCTTC. Protein product: CASSFPDSVVYTF. This sequence joins TRBV5-1 and TRBJ1-2, with D hard to call. Trimming shortened V by 2 bases and J by 10 bases, and 15 bases separated the two germline ends. Per germline, CDR1 SGHRS and CDR2 YFSETQ. There are 13 residues in the CDR3.

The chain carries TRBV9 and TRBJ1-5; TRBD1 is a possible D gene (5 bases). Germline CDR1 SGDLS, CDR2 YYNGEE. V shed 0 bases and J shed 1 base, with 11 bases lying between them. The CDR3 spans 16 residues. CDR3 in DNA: TGTGCCAGCAGCGTAGGAGGCGGGGGAAGCAATCAGCCCCAGCATTTT. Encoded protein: CASSVGGGGSNQPQHF.

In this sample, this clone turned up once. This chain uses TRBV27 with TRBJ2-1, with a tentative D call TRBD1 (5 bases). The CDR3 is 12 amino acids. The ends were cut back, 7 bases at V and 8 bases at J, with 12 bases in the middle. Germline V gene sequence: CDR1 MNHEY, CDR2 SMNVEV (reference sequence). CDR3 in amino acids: CASKKGWDEQFF. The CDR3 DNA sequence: TGTGCCAGCAAAAAGGGGTGGGATGAGCAGTTCTTC.

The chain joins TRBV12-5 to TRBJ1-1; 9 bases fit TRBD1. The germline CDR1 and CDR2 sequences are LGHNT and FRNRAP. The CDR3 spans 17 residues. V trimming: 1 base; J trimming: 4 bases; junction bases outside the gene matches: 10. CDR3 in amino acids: CASGLGDRVSSSTEAFF. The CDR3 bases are TGTGCTAGTGGTTTGGGGGACAGGGTAAGCTCGAGCACTGAAGCTTTCTTT. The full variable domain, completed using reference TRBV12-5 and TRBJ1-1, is DARVTQTPRHKVTEMGQEVTMRCQPILGHNTVFWYRQTMMQGLELLAYFRNRAPLDDSGMPKDRFSAEMPDATLATLKIQPSEPRDSAVYFCASGLGDRVSSSTEAFFGQGTRLTVV.

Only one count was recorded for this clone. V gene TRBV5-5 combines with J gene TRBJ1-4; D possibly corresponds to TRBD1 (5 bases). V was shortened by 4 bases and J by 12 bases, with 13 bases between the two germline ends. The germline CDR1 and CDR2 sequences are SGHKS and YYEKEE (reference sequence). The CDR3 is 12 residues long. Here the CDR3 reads CASSTDSTELFF. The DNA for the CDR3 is TGTGCCAGCAGCACCGACAGTACGGAACTGTTTTTT.

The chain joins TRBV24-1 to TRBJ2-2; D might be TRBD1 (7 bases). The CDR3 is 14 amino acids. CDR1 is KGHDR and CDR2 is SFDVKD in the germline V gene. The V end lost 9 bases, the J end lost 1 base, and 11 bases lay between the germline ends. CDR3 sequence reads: CATRQGGNTGELFF. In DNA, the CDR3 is TGTGCCACCCGGCAGGGGGGGAACACCGGGGAGCTGTTTTTT.

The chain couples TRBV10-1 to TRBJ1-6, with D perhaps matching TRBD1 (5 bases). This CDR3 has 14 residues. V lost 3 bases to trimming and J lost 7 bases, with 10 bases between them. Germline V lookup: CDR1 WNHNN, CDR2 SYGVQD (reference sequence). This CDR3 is CASSDGAGNSPLHF. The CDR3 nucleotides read TGCGCCAGCAGTGATGGGGCTGGGAATTCACCCCTCCACTTT.

The CDR3 spells CASSPGGTGGQPQHF. For the CDR3, the DNA is TGTGCCAGCAGTCCTGGTGGGACAGGGGGTCAGCCCCAGCATTTT. The chain is built from TRBV28 and TRBJ1-5; the match to TRBD1 covers 11 bases. Germline CDR1 and CDR2: MDHEN and SYDVKM. This CDR3 comprises 15 residues. V gave up 5 bases and J gave up 6 bases; unmatched junction bases: 6.

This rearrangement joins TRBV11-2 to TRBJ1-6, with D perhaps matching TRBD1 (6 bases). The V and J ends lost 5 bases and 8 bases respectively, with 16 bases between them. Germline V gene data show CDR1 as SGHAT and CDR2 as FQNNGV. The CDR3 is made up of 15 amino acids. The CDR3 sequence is CASSNLQGMDSPLHF. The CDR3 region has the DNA TGTGCCAGCAGCAACCTACAGGGCATGGATTCACCCCTCCACTTT. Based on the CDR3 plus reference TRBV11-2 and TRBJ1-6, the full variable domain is EAGVAQSPRYKIIEKRQSVAFWCNPISGHATLYWYQQILGQGPKLLIQFQNNGVVDDSQLPKDRFSAERLKGVDSTLKIQPAKLEDSAVYLCASSNLQGMDSPLHFGNGTRLTVT.

The CDR3 nucleotides read TGCGCCAGTAATAATCAGTTCCTTTGCAGCAATCAGCCCCAGCATTTT. It encodes CASNNQFLCSNQPQHF. This rearrangement joins TRBV23-1 to TRBJ1-5, with D unresolved. TRBV23-1 is flagged as an ORF with uncertain function. The germline V and J ends were trimmed by 9 bases and 1 base, with 19 bases remaining between them. CDR3 length: 16 residues.

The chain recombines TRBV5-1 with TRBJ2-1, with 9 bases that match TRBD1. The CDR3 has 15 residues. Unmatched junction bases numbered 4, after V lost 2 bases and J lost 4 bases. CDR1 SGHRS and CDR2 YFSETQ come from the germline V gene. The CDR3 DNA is TGCGCCAGCAGCTTACAGGGGGCTCATTACAATGAGCAGTTCTTC. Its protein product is CASSLQGAHYNEQFF.

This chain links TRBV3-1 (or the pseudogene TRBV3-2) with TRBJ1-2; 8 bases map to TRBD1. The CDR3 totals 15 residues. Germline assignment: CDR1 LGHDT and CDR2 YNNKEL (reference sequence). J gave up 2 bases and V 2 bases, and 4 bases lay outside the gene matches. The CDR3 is CASSQHDRGNYGYTF. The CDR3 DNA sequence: TGTGCCAGCAGCCAACACGACAGGGGCAACTATGGCTACACCTTC.

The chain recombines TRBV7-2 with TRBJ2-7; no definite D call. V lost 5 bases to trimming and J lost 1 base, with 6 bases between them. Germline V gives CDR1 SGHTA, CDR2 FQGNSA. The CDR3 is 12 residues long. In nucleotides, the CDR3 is TGTGCCAGCAGCGCCTATTCCTACGAGCAGTACTTC. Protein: CASSAYSYEQYF. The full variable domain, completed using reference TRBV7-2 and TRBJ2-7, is GAGVSQSPSNKVTEKGKDVELRCDPISGHTALYWYRQSLGQGLEFLIYFQGNSAPDKSGLPSDRFSAERTGGSVSTLTIQRTQQEDSAVYLCASSAYSYEQYFGPGTRLTVT.